A selection of T cell receptor beta chains follows, all from one sample in a study of blood T cell repertoires in COVID-19. Profiling relied on immunoSEQ multiplex PCR, and the TCRdb table lists in-frame clones only, not all of them. Here the sample spans 85,000 to 100,000 clones, about 85% being singletons. The sample consisted of peripheral blood. The receptors come from a man aged 55 to 70 with acute or convalescent COVID-19. The CDR3 runs from the conserved cysteine through the conserved F or W. The order of the fields is clone size, D gene, V gene, J gene, CDR3 DNA, CDR3 protein. A D gene is named only where the DNA matches it firmly. Where a row states a size, it is once, few, many or the class of an expanded clone; other rows omit it.

>NA|NA|TRBV15|TRBJ2-1
TGTGCCACCAGCACGGGGGGCGGGCCCCGCTTTGATGAGCAGTTCTTC
CATSTGGGPRFDEQFF
>NA|NA|TRBV6-2/TRBV6-3|TRBJ1-5
TGTGCCAGCAGTTACTCCCCGACCGACTGGGTGGTTGGCTCATCCCAGCATTTT
CASSYSPTDWVVGSSQHF
>NA|TRBD2|TRBV10-3|TRBJ2-2
TGTGCCATCAGTGTCACTAGCGGGGGGGCCTATGGCACCGGGGAGCTGTTTTTT
CAISVTSGGAYGTGELFF
>NA|TRBD2|TRBV11-3|TRBJ2-1
TGTGCCAGCAGCTTAGGGACTAGCGGGGCTAATGAGCAGTTCTTC
CASSLGTSGANEQFF
>NA|NA|TRBV4-3|TRBJ2-2
TGCGCCAGCAGCCAAAGGACGGGGATAAACACCGGGGAGCTGTTTTTT
CASSQRTGINTGELFF
>few|NA|TRBV4-2|TRBJ2-2
TGTGCCAGCAGCCAAGAGCGCGGGTGGGGGGAGCTGTTTTTT
CASSQERGWGELFF
>NA|TRBD2|TRBV4-2|TRBJ2-7
TGTGCCAGCAGCCAGCCTCCGGAGGGACTAGTATACTTC
CASSQPPEGLVYF
>NA|TRBD2|TRBV10-3|TRBJ2-3
TGTGCCATCACCGGACTAGCGGGGGGCGATACGCAGTATTTT
CAITGLAGGDTQYF
>once|TRBD2|TRBV11-3|TRBJ2-3
TGTGCCAGCAGCTTAGGGTTGGCGGGGGACACAGATACGCAGTATTTT
CASSLGLAGDTDTQYF
>NA|NA|TRBV19|TRBJ2-3
TGTGCCAGTAGCCGGACACGCTATACGCAGTATTTT
CASSRTRYTQYF
>NA|TRBD1|TRBV6-6|TRBJ2-3
TGTGCCAGCAGTTGGGGACAGGTTACGCAGTATTTT
CASSWGQVTQYF
>NA|NA|TRBV5-6|TRBJ2-5
TGTGCCAGCAGTCAGGCCCGAGCTTATGGAGAGACCCAGTACTTC
CASSQARAYGETQYF
>NA|TRBD1|TRBV6-1|TRBJ1-5
TGTGCCAGCAGTGAAAGAAGGGGGACAGGAGGAAATCAGCCCCAGCATTTT
CASSERRGTGGNQPQHF
>NA|TRBD2|TRBV24-1|TRBJ2-1
TGTGCCACCAGTGATTATGGGACTAGCGGGAAGGATGAGCAGTTCTTC
CATSDYGTSGKDEQFF
>few|TRBD2|TRBV19|TRBJ2-3
TGTGCCAGTAGTAGCGGGACTAGCGGATTTGGGGATACGCAGTATTTT
CASSSGTSGFGDTQYF
>NA|NA|TRBV9|TRBJ1-1
TGTGCCAGCAGCACCCCGTTGGTGGAGGCCGAAAGGGCTTTCTTT
CASSTPLVEAERAFF
>once|TRBD2|TRBV14|TRBJ2-7
TGTGCCAGCAGCCGTTCTGGACTAGCGGGTACCTACGAGCAGTACTTC
CASSRSGLAGTYEQYF
>once|NA|TRBV19|TRBJ1-2
TGTGCCAGTAGCCTAACAGGGCCGCCCGGCTACACCTTC
CASSLTGPPGYTF
>NA|NA|TRBV11-2|TRBJ2-7
TGTGCCAGCAGCTTATTCTCGTCCGGCGGGACTTCGTACAAGCAGTACTTC
CASSLFSSGGTSYKQYF
>NA|NA|TRBV2|TRBJ1-5
TGTGCCAGCACGGCAGGGGTTTGGGGCAATCAGCCCCAGCATTTT
CASTAGVWGNQPQHF
>NA|TRBD1|TRBV29-1|TRBJ1-2
TGCAGCGTTGGCGTTGGACAGGGGAGGAACTATGGCTACACCTTC
CSVGVGQGRNYGYTF
>NA|NA|TRBV5-1|TRBJ1-1
TGCGCCAGCAGCTTAGACCCGGCGGGCACTGAAGCTTTCTTT
CASSLDPAGTEAFF
>NA|NA|TRBV4-2|TRBJ2-2
TGTGCCAGCAGCCAAGTGGCCGGGATGAACACCGGGGAGCTGTTTTTT
CASSQVAGMNTGELFF
>NA|TRBD1|TRBV19|TRBJ1-1
TGTGCCAGTAGTACGACAGGGCCTGAAGCTTTCTTT
CASSTTGPEAFF
>NA|NA|TRBV29-1|TRBJ2-3
TGCAGCGTCGCCAGGGCGGCGGGACGCACAGATACGCAGTATTTT
CSVARAAGRTDTQYF
>NA|TRBD2|TRBV10-1|TRBJ2-5
TGCGCCAGCAGTGAAAGCGGGAGTATCGGAGAGACCCAGTACTTC
CASSESGSIGETQYF
>NA|TRBD2|TRBV2|TRBJ2-1
TGTGCCAGCAGCGTCTCTAGCGGGTGGAATGAGCAGTTCTTC
CASSVSSGWNEQFF
>NA|TRBD2|TRBV14|TRBJ2-1
TGTGCCAGCAGCCTCATAGGGGCGGGGGACTACAATGAGCAGTTCTTC
CASSLIGAGDYNEQFF
>once|NA|TRBV25-1|TRBJ2-1
TGTGCCAGCGCCGGACTTCCTGAGGGCGATGAGCAGTTCTTC
CASAGLPEGDEQFF
>NA|NA|TRBV6-5|TRBJ2-1
TGTGCCAGCGGACGAGGGACCTACAATGAGCAGTTCTTC
CASGRGTYNEQFF
>NA|NA|TRBV9|TRBJ2-7
TGTGCCAGCAGCGTAGGAGTAGCCCAAAGCTCCTACGAGCAGTACTTC
CASSVGVAQSSYEQYF
>NA|NA|TRBV25-1|TRBJ1-1
TGTGCCAGCAGTGGTCCAGGTCCTAACACTGAAGCTTTCTTT
CASSGPGPNTEAFF
>NA|TRBD2|TRBV2|TRBJ2-3
TGTGCCAGCACCGGGACTAGCGGGAGACGGGATACGCAGTATTTT
CASTGTSGRRDTQYF
>NA|NA|TRBV4-3|TRBJ1-3
TGCGCCAGCAGCCAATTACCGGACAGAGCCTCTGGAAACACCATATATTTT
CASSQLPDRASGNTIYF
>NA|NA|TRBV7-9|TRBJ1-2
TGTGCCAGCACACCTTTAGCCTATGGCTACACCTTC
CASTPLAYGYTF
>NA|NA|TRBV27|TRBJ2-7
TGTGCCAGCAGTTTGTTCCGGGACTACGAGCAGTACTTC
CASSLFRDYEQYF
>NA|NA|TRBV4-1|TRBJ2-7
TGCGCCAGCAGCCAACTTACGGGCGAGCAGTACTTC
CASSQLTGEQYF
>NA|NA|TRBV19|TRBJ1-5
TGTGCCAGTACCCTGCGGGGTCTGTTCTCCGGGAATCAGCCCCAGCATTTT
CASTLRGLFSGNQPQHF
>NA|TRBD1|TRBV6-5|TRBJ2-1
TGTGCCAGCATTCCACGACAGGGGTACTACAATGAGCAGTTCTTC
CASIPRQGYYNEQFF
>NA|NA|TRBV5-4|TRBJ1-1
TGTGCCAGCAGCTTCGGGTTGACTGAAGCTTTCTTT
CASSFGLTEAFF
>NA|TRBD2|TRBV15|TRBJ2-1
TGTGCCACCAGCAGAGACCTTAGGACTAGCGTATACAATGAGCAGTTCTTC
CATSRDLRTSVYNEQFF
>NA|NA|TRBV21-1|TRBJ2-6
TGTGCCAGCAGCGATCGACTAGGGGCCAACGTCCTGACTTTC
CASSDRLGANVLTF
>once|NA|TRBV25-1|TRBJ1-6
TGTGCCAGCAGTGAATTTCGGGATTCACCCCTCCACTTT
CASSEFRDSPLHF
>NA|TRBD1|TRBV27|TRBJ2-6
TGTGCCAGCAGTTTAAAGTCAGGGGGCGGTCGGAACGTAAGCGGGGCCAACGTCCTGACTTTC
CASSLKSGGGRNVSGANVLTF
>NA|TRBD1|TRBV10-3|TRBJ1-6
TGTGCCATCAGTGAGTGGGGGACAGGGGTAGATTCACCCCTCCACTTT
CAISEWGTGVDSPLHF
>NA|NA|TRBV11-2|TRBJ1-3
TGTGCCAGCAGCTTCTTAAACACCATATATTTT
CASSFLNTIYF
>once|TRBD2|TRBV6-1|TRBJ2-3
TGTGCCAGCAGTGAAGGGGGGGGTGGCACAGATACGCAGTATTTT
CASSEGGGGTDTQYF
>few|TRBD2|TRBV7-6|TRBJ2-2
TGTGCCAGCAGCCCCGAGAGCGGGAGATATTTCACCGGGGAGCTGTTTTTT
CASSPESGRYFTGELFF